Listed below are T cell receptor beta chains from one sample, sequenced in a study of T cells in Graves' hyperthyroidism and ophthalmopathy. In TCRdb, the multiplex PCR reads were re-called with MiXCR into one record per CDR3 protein. The data hold 600,000 to 700,000 distinct CDR3 sequences, with nearly 45% observed a single time. The sequenced material came from peripheral blood or thyroid tissue (not recorded which). These receptors were obtained from an adult man with Graves' disease, either hyperthyroidism or ophthalmopathy (not recorded which). Each CDR3 is given with its conserved first and last residue. D genes are given only for firm matches. Size is omitted from some rows. Given values are once, few, many or a class for expanded clones.

cdr3_length	v_call	clone_size	d_call	j_call	cdr3_nt	cdr3_aa
11	TRBV29-1	few	TRBD1	TRBJ1-2	TGCAGTACCGGACAGGGCTATGGCTACACCTTC	CSTGQGYGYTF
19	TRBV14	NA	TRBD1	TRBJ1-5	TGTGCCAGCAGCCTCCCCAGGGGGATAGGTCCGTGGGGGAATCAGCCCCAGCATTTT	CASSLPRGIGPWGNQPQHF
15	TRBV7-3	NA	TRBD1	TRBJ1-3	TGTGCCAGCAGCTGGACAGGGGTTGATGGAAACACCATATATTTT	CASSWTGVDGNTIYF
13	TRBV20-1	NA	NA	TRBJ1-2	TGCAGTGCTGGAGAGGTCACAAACTATGGCTACACCTTC	CSAGEVTNYGYTF
15	TRBV5-4	NA	NA	TRBJ1-1	TGTGCCAGCAGCACCGGGGGGACCTTGAACACTGAAGCTTTCTTT	CASSTGGTLNTEAFF
16	TRBV2	NA	NA	TRBJ2-2	TGTGCCAGCAGTGAAAAGCCAAGACAGATGACCGGGGAGCTGTTTTTT	CASSEKPRQMTGELFF
14	TRBV25-1	NA	TRBD1	TRBJ1-6	TGTGCCAGCGCTAGGGACAGGGCTTCCTCACCCCTCCACTTT	CASARDRASSPLHF
13	TRBV7-9	once	NA	TRBJ2-7	TGTGCCAGCAGCCCAACGGGGGCACTCGAGCAGTACTTC	CASSPTGALEQYF
15	TRBV20-1	NA	TRBD2	TRBJ2-7	TGCAGTGCTCCTGATGAGACTAGCGGGGGGGAGGAGCAGTACTTC	CSAPDETSGGEEQYF
15	TRBV19	NA	TRBD1	TRBJ1-1	TGTGCCAGTCGTCTCACGACGGACAGGGGCACTGAAGCTTTCTTT	CASRLTTDRGTEAFF
16	TRBV19	few	NA	TRBJ1-5	TGTGCCAGTAGTCCCGACAGGCTTTATAGCAATCAGCCCCAGCATTTT	CASSPDRLYSNQPQHF
13	TRBV20-1	few	TRBD2	TRBJ2-7	TGCAGTGCTACAGGACTAGCGGTCTACGAGCAGTACTTC	CSATGLAVYEQYF
15	TRBV2	NA	TRBD1	TRBJ2-3	TGTGCCAGCAGTGGACAGGGACGAGGCACAGATACGCAGTATTTT	CASSGQGRGTDTQYF
16	TRBV5-1	NA	NA	TRBJ2-6	TGCGCCAGCAGCGCCGACAGGAGCTCTGGGGCCAACGTCCTGACTTTC	CASSADRSSGANVLTF
16	TRBV19	NA	TRBD2	TRBJ2-2	TGTGCCAGTAGTCTAGCGGGGGGCCACAACACCGGGGAGCTGTTTTTT	CASSLAGGHNTGELFF
13	TRBV2	many	NA	TRBJ1-3	TGTGCCAACCTTGATCCCTCTGGAAACACCATATATTTT	CANLDPSGNTIYF
12	TRBV7-2	NA	NA	TRBJ2-7	TGTGCCAGCAGCGCGAGAGCCGGCGAGCAGTACTTC	CASSARAGEQYF
14	TRBV7-9	NA	TRBD1	TRBJ1-4	TGTGCCAGCAGCTTAGAGGGAGGGGGCGAAAAACTGTTTTTT	CASSLEGGGEKLFF
15	TRBV4-1	few	NA	TRBJ2-7	TGCGCCAGCAGCCAGGTTGGGGGGGCGTCCTACGAGCAGTACTTC	CASSQVGGASYEQYF
15	TRBV5-1	many	TRBD1	TRBJ1-3	TGCGCCAGCAGCTTGGTCGGGACAGCTGGAAACACCATATATTTT	CASSLVGTAGNTIYF
14	TRBV24-1	NA	TRBD2	TRBJ2-7	TGTGCCACCAGTGCCGGACTAGCGGGGTACGAGCAGTACTTC	CATSAGLAGYEQYF
11	TRBV6-5	NA	NA	TRBJ1-1	TGTGCCAGTGTTGAGTACACTGAAGCTTTCTTT	CASVEYTEAFF
12	TRBV6-1	NA	NA	TRBJ2-7	TGTGCCAGCAGGGGGCTTCGGGTGGAGCAGTACTTC	CASRGLRVEQYF
16	TRBV7-3	NA	TRBD1	TRBJ2-5	TGTGCCAGCAGTTACCTTGGGACAGCATTCCAAGAGACCCAGTACTTC	CASSYLGTAFQETQYF
15	TRBV12-3/TRBV12-4	NA	NA	TRBJ1-1	TGTGCCAGCAGTCCAGAGGACAGCCCGAACACTGAAGCTTTCTTT	CASSPEDSPNTEAFF
14	TRBV29-1	many	TRBD1	TRBJ1-2	TGCAGCGTTGAGCAGGGGGGCTTCCACTATGGCTACACCTTC	CSVEQGGFHYGYTF